Below, 30 T cell receptor beta chains from the same sample are listed, as sequenced in a study of blood T cell repertoires in COVID-19. Profiled with immunoSEQ multiplex PCR; TCRdb holds only in-frame clones, not every one. This sample carries approximately 130,000 clones, roughly four fifths of them seen once, and the ten largest clones take over 15%. The material sequenced was PBMCs or T cells enriched from blood (not recorded which). The receptors stem from a young man who had recovered from COVID-19.

This clone was counted between two and nine times. The chain carries TRBV18 and TRBJ1-5, with 9 bases lining up with TRBD1. Germline CDR1 reads KGHSH; CDR2 reads LQKENI. After removal of 8 bases from V and 0 bases from J, the junction contained 14 bases not matched to a gene. The CDR3 sequence is 18 residues long. The CDR3: CASATNQQGAFSNQPQHF. The CDR3 coding sequence is TGTGCCAGCGCAACCAATCAACAGGGGGCATTTAGCAATCAGCCCCAGCATTTT.

V gene TRBV7-3 combines with J gene TRBJ2-1, with TRBD2 matching 7 bases. V dropped 0 bases and J dropped 8; count of bases not matched to a gene: 4. Germline CDR1 and CDR2: SGHTA and FQGTGA. This CDR3 region has 14 residues. The CDR3: CASSLTFAGDEQFF. In DNA form, the CDR3 reads TGTGCCAGCAGCTTAACGTTTGCGGGAGATGAGCAGTTCTTC.

The chain carries TRBV11-1 and TRBJ2-7, with 9 positions matching TRBD1. Per germline, CDR1 SGHAT and CDR2 FQDESV (reference sequence). This CDR3 comprises 14 residues. The V and J ends lost 5 bases and 3 bases, in that order; junction bases with no gene match: 5. CDR3 in DNA: TGTGCCAGCAGCGTGAGACAGGGGGGCTACGAGCAGTACTTC. Translation gives CASSVRQGGYEQYF.

V is TRBV7-6 and J is TRBJ2-2, with D hard to call. This CDR3 has 13 amino acids. CDR1 and CDR2 (germline): SGHVS, FNYEAQ. Deletions cut 5 bases from V and 1 base from J, with 5 bases between. CDR3 loop: CASSPQNTGELFF. CDR3 DNA: TGTGCCAGCAGCCCCCAGAACACCGGGGAGCTGTTTTTT.

This clone appeared once. The rearrangement links TRBV14 to TRBJ1-1; D uncertain. In germline, CDR1 is SGHDN, CDR2 FVKESK. Trimming took 1 base from V and 5 from J, leaving 8 bases between them. The CDR3 loop spans 13 amino acids. CDR3 DNA sequence: TGTGCCAGCAGCCAAGTTTACGCGACTGAAGCTTTCTTT. Encoded protein: CASSQVYATEAFF.

This chain joins TRBV6-6 and TRBJ1-2; D uncertain. CDR1 and CDR2 (germline): MNHNY, SVGAGI (reference sequence). Trimming shortened V by 0 bases and J by 7 bases, and 6 bases separated the two germline ends. The CDR3 length is 12 residues. The CDR3 nucleotides read TGTGCCAGCAGTTACTCGGAGGGTGGCTACACCTTC. This sequence encodes CASSYSEGGYTF.

V and J are TRBV13 and TRBJ2-6; the match to TRBD1 covers 7 bases. Germline assignment: CDR1 PRHDT and CDR2 FYEKMQ (reference sequence). The CDR3 loop spans 15 amino acids. The ends lost 6 bases at V and 4 bases at J; junction bases unmatched: 6. In DNA form, the CDR3 reads TGTGCCAGCAGTAACACAGGGGAAGGGGCCAACGTCCTGACTTTC. Translation: CASSNTGEGANVLTF.

The table lists this clone with many counts. V usage is TRBV4-1 and J usage is TRBJ1-1, with D perhaps matching TRBD1 (6 bases). Germline V gene lookup returns CDR1 MGHRA and CDR2 YSYEKL. This CDR3 has 14 amino acids. The V end lost 5 bases, the J end lost 4 bases, and 14 bases lay between the germline ends. The CDR3 loop is CASSIAQGSTEAFF. CDR3 DNA: TGCGCCAGCAGCATCGCACAGGGCAGCACTGAAGCTTTCTTT.

The rearrangement uses TRBV2 and TRBJ1-5; perhaps TRBD1 as D (5 bases). The length of the CDR3 is 14 residues. Trimming left V 3 bases short and J 4 bases short, with 10 bases between. The V gene's germline CDR1 is SNHLY and CDR2 FYNNEI. DNA of the CDR3: TGTGCCAGCAGTGAGGCCAGGGTGAATCAGCCCCAGCATTTT. It yields the protein CASSEARVNQPQHF.

The J gene is TRBJ1-2, the V gene TRBV6-5; 8 bases line up with TRBD1. The CDR3 has 15 residues. Losses at the gene ends were 9 bases for V and 4 bases for J; bases not matched to a gene: 13. From germline, CDR1 is MNHEY and CDR2 SVGAGI. The CDR3 sequence is CARPGQGATFYGYTF. CDR3 DNA sequence: TGTGCCAGGCCCGGACAGGGCGCGACGTTCTATGGCTACACCTTC.

This rearrangement joins TRBV19 to TRBJ2-5; D is undetermined. Per the germline V gene, CDR1 is LNHDA and CDR2 is SQIVND (reference sequence). Trimming left V 3 bases short and J 2 bases short, with 7 bases between. This CDR3 spans 13 amino acids. The DNA for the CDR3 is TGTGCCAGTAGTATTGTCCGTCAAGAGACCCAGTACTTC. This gives the protein CASSIVRQETQYF.

In nucleotides, the CDR3 is TGTGCCAGCAGCTTAAGGGCAGGGGGGGAAAAACTGTTTTTT. This sequence encodes CASSLRAGGEKLFF. V gene TRBV7-6 combines with J gene TRBJ1-4, with TRBD1 matching over 7 bases. Germline V gene sequence: CDR1 SGHVS, CDR2 FNYEAQ. The CDR3 has 14 amino acids. J lost 8 bases, V lost 2 bases, and 5 bases had no gene match.

The rearrangement links TRBV6-6 to TRBJ1-2; 7 bases are shared with TRBD1. The CDR3 totals 13 residues. Germline trimming cut 6 bases from V and 6 bases from J; bases unmatched to any gene: 7. Germline V gives CDR1 MNHNY, CDR2 SVGAGI (reference sequence). CDR3 amino acids: CASRLDRDDGYTF. The CDR3 DNA reads as TGTGCCAGCAGACTCGACAGGGACGATGGCTACACCTTC.

CDR3 in amino acids: CASSFSNYGYTF. The CDR3 DNA is TGTGCCAGCAGCTTTAGCAACTATGGCTACACCTTC. J is TRBJ1-2 and V is TRBV11-2; D is undetermined. CDR1 is SGHAT and CDR2 is FQNNGV in the germline V gene. V was pared by 3 bases and J by 2 bases, with 4 bases between. This CDR3 comprises 12 residues. The entire variable domain, with the rest obtained from reference TRBV11-2 and TRBJ1-2, is as follows: EAGVAQSPRYKIIEKRQSVAFWCNPISGHATLYWYQQILGQGPKLLIQFQNNGVVDDSQLPKDRFSAERLKGVDSTLKIQPAKLEDSAVYLCASSFSNYGYTFGSGTRLTVV.

J is TRBJ1-1 and V is TRBV18; D is perhaps TRBD1 (6 bases). The V end was cut by 4 bases, the J end by 5 bases, with 11 bases between. Germline CDR1 reads KGHSH; CDR2 reads LQKENI. This CDR3 has 13 residues. CDR3 protein: CASSQGVGTEAFF. CDR3 coding DNA: TGTGCCAGCTCACAGGGGGTAGGGACTGAAGCTTTCTTT. The entire variable domain, with the rest obtained from reference TRBV18 and TRBJ1-1, is as follows: NAGVMQNPRHLVRRRGQEARLRCSPMKGHSHVYWYRQLPEEGLKFMVYLQKENIIDESGMPKERFSAEFPKEGPSILRIQQVVRGDSAAYFCASSQGVGTEAFFGQGTRLTVV.

The rearrangement joins TRBV4-1 to TRBJ2-3; D is unclear. The CDR3 is 14 residues long. Germline CDR1 is MGHRA and CDR2 is YSYEKL. The ends were cut back, 1 base at V and 0 bases at J, with 5 bases in the middle. In DNA form, the CDR3 reads TGCGCCAGCAGCCAAGGGGCGAGCACAGATACGCAGTATTTT. It translates to CASSQGASTDTQYF.

CDR3 protein: CASSLGLAGYDTGELFF. The CDR3 DNA reads as TGTGCCAGCAGCTTAGGACTAGCGGGCTACGACACCGGGGAGCTGTTTTTT. The gene calls are TRBV7-9 and TRBJ2-2; TRBD2 matches 10 bases. This CDR3 has 17 residues. V lost 1 base to trimming and J lost 3 bases; unmatched junction nucleotides: 5. Germline assignment: CDR1 SEHNR and CDR2 FQNEAQ (reference sequence).

The V gene is TRBV24-1, the J gene TRBJ2-7; 13 bases match TRBD2. Germline V gives CDR1 KGHDR, CDR2 SFDVKD. J was trimmed by 2 bases and V by 4 bases; bases with no gene match: 7. This CDR3 region has 17 residues. The DNA for the CDR3 is TGTGCCACCAGTGACCCTACCGGGACTAGCGGGGCCTACGAGCAGTACGTC. This sequence encodes CATSDPTGTSGAYEQYV.

This rearrangement joins TRBV2 to TRBJ1-1, with unresolved D. Looked up from germline, CDR1 is SNHLY and CDR2 is FYNNEI. V was cut by 6 bases and J by 1 base, with 6 bases left in between. CDR3 size: 12 residues. As DNA, the CDR3 is TGTGCCAGCAGGGTCAGGAACACTGAAGCTTTCTTT. Its protein product is CASRVRNTEAFF.

This clone has more than one count but fewer than ten. The junction departs from germline at one end; a sequencing error may be responsible. The chain recombines TRBV19 with TRBJ1-5, with 9 bases identical to TRBD1. The CDR3 covers 13 residues. Germline CDR1 and CDR2: LNHDA and SQIVND (reference sequence). This CDR3 reads CASSIRGTGNRNF. In nucleotides, the CDR3 is TGTGCCAGTAGTATCAGGGGGACAGGGAATAGGAATTTT.

The V and J genes are TRBV7-9 and TRBJ2-1, with D maybe TRBD2 (7 bases). This CDR3 contains 18 residues. The ends were cut back, 0 bases at V and 6 bases at J, with 21 bases in the middle. CDR1 is SEHNR and CDR2 is FQNEAQ in the germline V gene (reference sequence). CDR3 DNA: TGTGCCAGCAGCTTAGCGTACGTTCAGGGGACTATGGGCAATGAGCAGTTCTTC. Amino acids: CASSLAYVQGTMGNEQFF.

The chain combines TRBV3-1 (or the pseudogene TRBV3-2) with TRBJ1-6; TRBD1 agrees at 8 bases. The CDR3 runs to 15 residues. V lost 1 base, J lost 10 bases, and 6 bases stayed unmatched. CDR1 LGHDT and CDR2 YNNKEL come from the germline V gene (reference sequence). The CDR3 DNA sequence: TGTGCCAGCAGCCAAGGGGGGGGGACAGGATCACCCCTCCACTTT. Translated: CASSQGGGTGSPLHF.

The CDR3: CASSLVGQGEGSYNEQFF. CDR3 bases: TGTGCCAGCAGCTTAGTGGGACAGGGCGAAGGCTCCTACAATGAGCAGTTCTTC. V gene TRBV7-9 combines with J gene TRBJ2-1, with TRBD1 matching 9 bases. The germline V gene has CDR1 SEHNR and CDR2 FQNEAQ (reference sequence). The CDR3 has 18 residues. Losses at the gene ends were 1 base for V and 0 bases for J; bases not matched to a gene: 7.

This chain joins TRBV5-5 and TRBJ2-7; D perhaps matches TRBD1 (5 bases). The V gene's germline CDR1 is SGHKS and CDR2 YYEKEE (reference sequence). V was clipped by 3 bases and J by 1 base, with 14 bases between them. The CDR3 covers 15 residues. The DNA of the CDR3 is TGTGCCAGCAGCTCGCCCAGGGAATCGTCCTACGAGCAGTACTTC. Translated, it gives CASSSPRESSYEQYF. Filled out from reference TRBV5-5 and TRBJ2-7, the complete variable domain reads DAGVTQSPTHLIKTRGQQVTLRCSPISGHKSVSWYQQVLGQGPQFIFQYYEKEERGRGNFPDRFSARQFPNYSSELNVNALLLGDSALYLCASSSPRESSYEQYFGPGTRLTVT.

This clone has just one count. The chain joins TRBV10-2 to TRBJ2-2; 10 bases are shared with TRBD2. V trimming: 6 bases; J trimming: 3 bases; junction bases outside the gene matches: 4. In germline, CDR1 is WSHSY, CDR2 SAAADI. The CDR3 has 15 residues. The CDR3 DNA sequence: TGCGCCAGCAGGGTAGCGGGAGGTTACACCGGGGAGCTGTTTTTT. Translating gives CASRVAGGYTGELFF.

Regarding this clone: One end of the junction does not line up with germline, which may come from a read error. The chain employs TRBV11-2 and TRBJ1-1; unclear D gene. This CDR3 region has 13 residues. The V gene's germline CDR1 is SGHAT and CDR2 FQNNGV. The CDR3 sequence is CASSLSAGTEAFF. CDR3 nucleotide sequence: TGCGCCAGCAGCTTATCCGCGGGCACTGAAGCTTTCTTT.

The table lists this clone with a few counts. The chain uses TRBV10-3 and TRBJ1-2; 8 bases are a match to TRBD1. V was clipped by 4 bases and J by 4 bases; unmatched bases: 8. The CDR3 length is 15 residues. Germline CDR1 reads ENHRY; CDR2 reads SYGVKD. For the CDR3, the DNA is TGTGCCATCAGTGGAGGACAGGGCCCGATCTATGGCTACACCTTC. Its translation: CAISGGQGPIYGYTF.

The chain uses TRBV6-6 and TRBJ2-7; perhaps TRBD2 as D (7 bases). Germline values: CDR1 MNHNY, CDR2 SVGAGI (reference sequence). The V end was cut by 7 bases, the J end by 1 base, with 17 bases between. The CDR3 contains 15 residues. In DNA, the CDR3 is TGTGCCAGCAAAAAGGGGGAGGGTGGGTCCTACGAGCAGTACGTC. It translates to CASKKGEGGSYEQYV.

V gene TRBV30 combines with J gene TRBJ2-6; TRBD2 is a possible D gene (6 bases). The CDR3 runs 16 residues. Deletions cut 5 bases from V and 0 bases from J, with 14 bases between. The germline V gene has CDR1 GTSNPN and CDR2 SVGIG (reference sequence). CDR3 in amino acids: CAWAIDGSSGANVLTF. CDR3 bases: TGTGCCTGGGCAATCGACGGGAGCTCTGGGGCCAACGTCCTGACTTTC.

The chain has TRBV6-5 and TRBJ1-1, with D unresolved. V was clipped by 9 bases and J by 0 bases, with 11 bases between them. CDR1 is MNHEY and CDR2 is SVGAGI in the germline V gene. This CDR3 region has 13 residues. This chain's CDR3 is CASQPTMNTEAFF. CDR3 DNA sequence: TGTGCCAGTCAGCCTACTATGAACACTGAAGCTTTCTTT.